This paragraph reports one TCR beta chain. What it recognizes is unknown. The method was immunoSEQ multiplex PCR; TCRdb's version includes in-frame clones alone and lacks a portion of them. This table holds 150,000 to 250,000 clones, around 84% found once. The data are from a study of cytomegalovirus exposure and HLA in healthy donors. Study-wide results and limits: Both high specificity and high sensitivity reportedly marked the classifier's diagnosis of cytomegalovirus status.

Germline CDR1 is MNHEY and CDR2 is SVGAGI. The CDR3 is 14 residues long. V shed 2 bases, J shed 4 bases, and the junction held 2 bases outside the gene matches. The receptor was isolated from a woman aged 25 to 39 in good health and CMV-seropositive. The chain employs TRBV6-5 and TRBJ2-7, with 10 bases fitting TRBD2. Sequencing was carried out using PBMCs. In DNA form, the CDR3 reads TGTGCCAGCAGTTACCGAGCGGGAGGGTACGAGCAGTACTTC. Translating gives CASSYRAGGYEQYF.